This is a list of T cell receptor beta chains from one sample in a study of PD-L1 blockade in urothelial cancer. Using immunoSEQ multiplex PCR, the repertoire was profiled, and TCRdb retains in-frame clones only, with some absent. The profile covers around 33,000 clones, with almost 85% appearing a single time and approximately 3.5% taken by the ten largest. The sample in question was PBMCs, obtained around atezolizumab (anti-PD-L1) treatment. These TCRs come from a man between 70 and 80 years old with urothelial cancer. Each CDR3 is given with its conserved first and last residue. Each record gives: D gene, J gene, clone size, V gene, CDR3 DNA, CDR3 protein. The D gene is left open where the match is weak. Clone sizes are given selectively: once, few, many, or a class where the clone is expanded.

d_call: TRBD2; j_call: TRBJ2-1; clone_size: NA; v_call: TRBV29-1; cdr3_nt: TGCAGCGTTGTCGGCGGGGGAAGCTCCTACAATGAGCAGTTCTTC; cdr3_aa: CSVVGGGSSYNEQFF
d_call: NA; j_call: TRBJ1-2; clone_size: NA; v_call: TRBV28; cdr3_nt: TGTGCCAGCAGTGGTCCCACAGCACGGTCTAACTATGGCTACACCTTC; cdr3_aa: CASSGPTARSNYGYTF
d_call: TRBD1; j_call: TRBJ1-2; clone_size: NA; v_call: TRBV19; cdr3_nt: TGTGCCAGTAGTGAAGACAGGGGGCGGAACTATGGCTACACCTTC; cdr3_aa: CASSEDRGRNYGYTF
d_call: TRBD2; j_call: TRBJ2-5; clone_size: few; v_call: TRBV25-1; cdr3_nt: TGTGCCACCGTGGGGCGAGCGGGAGGGGGAGAGACCCAGTACTTC; cdr3_aa: CATVGRAGGGETQYF
d_call: TRBD1; j_call: TRBJ2-1; clone_size: NA; v_call: TRBV7-2; cdr3_nt: TGTGCCAGCAGCCATCCGGGACAGGGATACAATGAGCAGTTCTTC; cdr3_aa: CASSHPGQGYNEQFF
d_call: NA; j_call: TRBJ2-3; clone_size: NA; v_call: TRBV19; cdr3_nt: TGTGCCAGCACTCCGGGACACACAGATACGCAGTATTTT; cdr3_aa: CASTPGHTDTQYF
d_call: NA; j_call: TRBJ2-1; clone_size: few; v_call: TRBV15; cdr3_nt: TGTGCCACCAGCGTCCCCGGGTTAGCGGTTTACAATGAGCAGTTCTTC; cdr3_aa: CATSVPGLAVYNEQFF
d_call: NA; j_call: TRBJ2-3; clone_size: NA; v_call: TRBV6-6; cdr3_nt: TGTGCCAGCAGTCGCGTGGATACGCAGTATTTT; cdr3_aa: CASSRVDTQYF
d_call: NA; j_call: TRBJ1-1; clone_size: few; v_call: TRBV7-3; cdr3_nt: TGTGCCAGCGGTACAGGAGAGCAAGCTTTCTTT; cdr3_aa: CASGTGEQAFF
d_call: NA; j_call: TRBJ1-4; clone_size: NA; v_call: TRBV19; cdr3_nt: TGTGCCAGTAGTTTCACAGCCGCAACTAATGAAAAACTGTTTTTT; cdr3_aa: CASSFTAATNEKLFF
d_call: NA; j_call: TRBJ2-7; clone_size: NA; v_call: TRBV4-3; cdr3_nt: TGCGCCAGCAGCCAAGCGGTCCTCGGAGCGATAAACTACGAGCAGTACTTC; cdr3_aa: CASSQAVLGAINYEQYF
d_call: NA; j_call: TRBJ2-6; clone_size: NA; v_call: TRBV18; cdr3_nt: TGTGCCAGCTCGCAACTACCTCACTCCCTCTCTGGGGCCAACGTCCTGACTTTC; cdr3_aa: CASSQLPHSLSGANVLTF
d_call: NA; j_call: TRBJ1-1; clone_size: NA; v_call: TRBV6-6; cdr3_nt: TGTGCCAGCAGTTACTCGTCGGAGGCTGAAGCTTTCTTT; cdr3_aa: CASSYSSEAEAFF